A single sample is the source of the 26 T cell receptor beta chains below, sequenced in a study of blood T cell repertoires in COVID-19. Measured with immunoSEQ multiplex PCR; TCRdb has only the in-frame clones, and not every one. Seen here are about 300,000 clones, 70% to 90% observed once, and the top ten hold about 10%. The sequencing input was PBMCs or T cells enriched from blood (not recorded which). These receptors all stem from a woman younger than 30 who had recovered from COVID-19.

The sample holds one count of this clone. This chain links TRBV19 with TRBJ1-5; 9 nucleotides match TRBD1. V lost 6 bases, J lost 4 bases, and 4 bases stayed unmatched. The CDR3 extends over 14 amino acids. Germline CDR1 reads LNHDA; CDR2 reads SQIVND (reference sequence). The CDR3 here is CASRQDRGNQPQHF. The CDR3 DNA follows: TGTGCCAGTAGACAGGACAGGGGAAATCAGCCCCAGCATTTT.

The chain links TRBV5-4 to TRBJ2-1, with 11 bases lining up with TRBD2. V shed 4 bases, J shed 6 bases, and the junction held 6 bases outside the gene matches. There are 15 residues in the CDR3. Per the germline V gene, CDR1 is SGHNT and CDR2 is YYREEE (reference sequence). CDR3 DNA sequence: TGTGCCAGCAGCAACGGACTAGCGGGTGGCAATGAGCAGTTCTTC. Its translation: CASSNGLAGGNEQFF.

This rearrangement joins TRBV6-5 to TRBJ1-1; D is possibly TRBD1 (5 bases). Germline values: CDR1 MNHEY, CDR2 SVGAGI. Trimming stripped 2 bases from V and 1 base from J, with 11 bases between. The CDR3 runs to 15 residues. The CDR3 is CASSYGFRGNTEAFF. The CDR3 nucleotides read TGTGCCAGCAGTTACGGCTTTAGGGGGAACACTGAAGCTTTCTTT.

This clone was seen only a few times. This chain uses TRBV7-6 with TRBJ2-1; weak D call: TRBD2 (6 bases). The CDR3 runs 12 residues. Germline values: CDR1 SGHVS, CDR2 FNYEAQ. V lost 5 bases and J lost 9, with 11 bases in between. CDR3 amino acids: CASSDEGGEQFF. The CDR3 bases are TGTGCCAGCAGCGACGAGGGAGGTGAGCAGTTCTTC.

The V call is TRBV9, the J call TRBJ1-1, with D tentatively TRBD1 (6 bases). V was trimmed by 2 bases and J by 1 base, leaving 9 bases between them. Germline loops: CDR1 SGDLS, CDR2 YYNGEE. The CDR3 has 14 residues. CDR3 DNA sequence: TGTGCCAGCAGCGTGGGGACAAGGAACACTGAAGCTTTCTTT. Protein product: CASSVGTRNTEAFF.

The chain joins TRBV4-1 to TRBJ2-1; D call uncertain. V was cut by 0 bases and J by 0 bases, with 9 bases left in between. The CDR3 loop spans 16 amino acids. CDR1 and CDR2 (germline): MGHRA, YSYEKL. The CDR3 reads CASSQDWASSYNEQFF. The CDR3 DNA is TGCGCCAGCAGCCAAGATTGGGCGAGCTCCTACAATGAGCAGTTCTTC.

The V call is TRBV10-1, the J call TRBJ2-3; TRBD2 agrees at 7 bases. With V trimmed by 2 bases and J by 9 bases, 11 bases remained unmatched. CDR3 length: 15 residues. The germline gives CDR1 WNHNN, CDR2 SYGVQD (reference sequence). The CDR3 here is CASSEDFTSGLTQYF. CDR3 in DNA: TGCGCCAGCAGTGAGGATTTTACCTCGGGACTAACGCAGTATTTT.

This chain joins TRBV9 and TRBJ1-1; 7 bases fit TRBD1. The CDR3 is made up of 14 amino acids. Germline V gene sequence: CDR1 SGDLS, CDR2 YYNGEE. V shed 2 bases and J 4 bases; nucleotides not matched to a gene: 5. CDR3 residues: CASSVRQGSTEAFF. The CDR3 nucleotides are TGTGCCAGCAGCGTCCGACAGGGAAGCACTGAAGCTTTCTTT.

The chain is built from TRBV6-4 and TRBJ2-7; tentative D call: TRBD2 (6 bases). Trimming took 3 bases from V and 4 from J, leaving 10 bases between them. Germline CDR1 and CDR2: MRHNA and SNTAGT. This CDR3 is built from 13 residues. The CDR3, as DNA: TGTGCCAGCAGTGAATTCGGGGGATACGAGCAGTACTTC. Protein sequence: CASSEFGGYEQYF.

There are a few counts of this clone. For the CDR3, the DNA is TGTGCCAGCAGCCGGACTGGGGGCGCGATGAGTTCACCCCTCCACTTT. It is translated as CASSRTGGAMSSPLHF. The J gene is TRBJ1-6, the V gene TRBV5-4; TRBD1 might be the D (6 bases). The CDR3 has 16 residues. The germline gives CDR1 SGHNT, CDR2 YYREEE (reference sequence). Trimming took off 4 bases at V and 9 bases at J, with 20 bases between the two ends.

This clone came up once. V is TRBV7-8 and J is TRBJ1-2; D may be TRBD1 (5 bases). This CDR3 has 15 residues. V was shortened by 1 base and J by 3 bases, with 12 bases between the two germline ends. Per the germline V gene, CDR1 is SGHVS and CDR2 is FQNEAQ. Here the CDR3 reads CASSLDGRGDYGYTF. CDR3 nucleotides: TGTGCCAGCAGCTTAGACGGGAGAGGGGACTATGGCTACACCTTC.

This clone was observed a few times. This rearrangement joins TRBV29-1 to TRBJ1-1, with TRBD1 matching 7 bases. Looked up from germline, CDR1 is SQVTM and CDR2 is ANQGSEA. This CDR3 contains 13 residues. V was clipped by 6 bases and J by 1 base; unmatched bases: 5. The CDR3 DNA is TGCAGCGTGTACGGGACAGCGAACACTGAAGCTTTCTTT. Translation gives CSVYGTANTEAFF.

The chain recombines TRBV28 with TRBJ2-7; 8 nucleotides line up with TRBD1. This CDR3 is 14 amino acids long. V lost 5 bases, J lost 2 bases, and 5 bases stayed unmatched. Germline loops: CDR1 MDHEN, CDR2 SYDVKM. CDR3 bases: TGTGCCAGCAGTCCATGGACAGGGACCTACGAGCAGTACTTC. Encoded protein: CASSPWTGTYEQYF. Together with reference TRBV28 and TRBJ2-7, the CDR3 gives the full variable domain: DVKVTQSSRYLVKRTGEKVFLECVQDMDHENMFWYRQDPGLGLRLIYFSYDVKMKEKGDIPEGYSVSREKKERFSLILESASTNQTSMYLCASSPWTGTYEQYFGPGTRLTVT.

This chain joins TRBV2 and TRBJ1-2; weak D call: TRBD1 (6 bases). Trimming pared 5 bases from V and 3 bases from J, leaving 10 bases between. CDR3 length: 13 amino acids. The V gene's germline CDR1 is SNHLY and CDR2 FYNNEI. The DNA of the CDR3 is TGTGCCAGCAGTCCAGGGGTCCACTATGGCTACACCTTC. This translates into CASSPGVHYGYTF. The full variable domain, its missing parts supplied by reference TRBV2 and TRBJ1-2, is EPEVTQTPSHQVTQMGQEVILRCVPISNHLYFYWYRQILGQKVEFLVSFYNNEISEKSEIFDDQFSVERPDGSNFTLKIRSTKLEDSAMYFCASSPGVHYGYTFGSGTRLTVV.

This chain connects TRBV30 to TRBJ2-5; tentative D call: TRBD2 (6 bases). CDR1 GTSNPN and CDR2 SVGIG come from the germline V gene (reference sequence). The CDR3 spans 14 residues. Trimming stripped 2 bases from V and 3 bases from J, with 13 bases between. CDR3 coding DNA: TGTGCCTGGAGTACGGGACTGGGGGAAGAGACCCAGTACTTC. It is translated as CAWSTGLGEETQYF.

The chain joins TRBV29-1 to TRBJ2-1; perhaps TRBD2 as D (5 bases). Trimming stripped 7 bases from V and 5 bases from J, with 15 bases between. There are 13 residues in the CDR3. Germline V CDR1 and CDR2: SQVTM, ANQGSEA. Here the CDR3 DNA reads TGCAGCGGGATGATTCTAGCAGACAATGAGCAGTTCTTC. Amino acid sequence: CSGMILADNEQFF.

The chain has TRBV5-1 and TRBJ2-7, with D perhaps matching TRBD1 (5 bases). The V gene lost 0 bases and the J gene lost 5 bases, with 9 bases spanning the gap. In germline, CDR1 is SGHRS, CDR2 YFSETQ. The length of the CDR3 is 13 residues. The CDR3 spells CASSLEVGHEQYF. DNA for the CDR3: TGCGCCAGCAGCTTGGAGGTGGGGCACGAGCAGTACTTC.

Turning to this clone: This sample also contains other DNA sequences that code for the same CDR3. V is TRBV11-3 and J is TRBJ1-1, with D unclear. This CDR3 has 13 amino acids. Germline CDR1 SGHNT, CDR2 YENEEA. Trimming pared 1 base from V and 6 bases from J, leaving 9 bases between. The CDR3 DNA is TGTGCCAGCAGCTTAGTGGCGGGAGCTGAAGCTTTCTTT. This gives the protein CASSLVAGAEAFF.

This clone was seen more than once but under ten times. The CDR3 region is CASSFSGGRQETQYF. Written as DNA, the CDR3 is TGTGCCAGCAGTTTTTCGGGAGGGCGGCAAGAGACCCAGTACTTC. This chain joins TRBV28 and TRBJ2-5, with 8 bases fitting TRBD2. Germline trimming cut 3 bases from V and 2 bases from J; bases unmatched to any gene: 5. The CDR3 is 15 residues long. Germline-derived CDR1 and CDR2 are MDHEN and SYDVKM.

This clone was recorded a few times. The V gene is TRBV9, the J gene TRBJ1-2; 8 nucleotides line up with TRBD1. This CDR3 contains 11 residues. In germline, CDR1 is SGDLS, CDR2 YYNGEE. V gave up 3 bases and J gave up 12 bases; unmatched junction bases: 4. The CDR3 loop reads CASSGQGAHTF. The CDR3 nucleotides read TGTGCCAGCAGCGGGCAGGGGGCTCACACCTTC.

This chain joins TRBV5-1 and TRBJ2-1, with 11 bases identical to TRBD2. V was clipped by 3 bases and J by 4 bases; unmatched bases: 21. There are 21 residues in the CDR3. CDR1 is SGHRS, CDR2 YFSETQ, per germline. The CDR3 DNA sequence: TGCGCCAGCAGCTCGTTGACCGGGACTAGCGGATCCCTGGATTTATACAATGAGCAGTTCTTC. Its translation: CASSSLTGTSGSLDLYNEQFF.

This clone was found once. The V call is TRBV7-3, the J call TRBJ1-6; D is undetermined. V was shortened by 0 bases and J by 5 bases, with 5 bases between the two germline ends. This CDR3 region has 14 residues. CDR1 is SGHTA and CDR2 is FQGTGA in the germline V gene. CDR3 DNA sequence: TGTGCCAGCAGCTTAACGGCCAATAATTCACCCCTCCACTTT. It encodes CASSLTANNSPLHF.

The chain couples TRBV5-4 to TRBJ2-1; tentative D call: TRBD2 (7 bases). This CDR3 has 17 residues. Germline lookup yields CDR1 SGHNT and CDR2 YYREEE (reference sequence). V was trimmed by 4 bases and J by 3 bases, leaving 20 bases between them. DNA of the CDR3: TGTGCCAGCAGCCCGGGGGGCGCTAGCGGATACTACAATGAGCAGTTCTTC. This codes for CASSPGGASGYYNEQFF.

The chain uses TRBV4-1 and TRBJ2-4; D possibly corresponds to TRBD1 (5 bases). The germline V gene encodes CDR1 MGHRA and CDR2 YSYEKL. CDR3 length: 18 amino acids. V gave up 2 bases and J gave up 0 bases, with 17 bases separating them. CDR3 in amino acids: CASSQRFATALAKNIQYF. The CDR3 DNA sequence: TGCGCCAGCAGCCAAAGGTTTGCGACAGCACTAGCCAAAAACATTCAGTACTTC.

This clone occurred a few times. This chain uses TRBV4-1 with TRBJ1-2; D uncertain. The CDR3 consists of 14 residues. Trimming pared 4 bases from V and 5 bases from J, leaving 14 bases between. The V gene's germline CDR1 is MGHRA and CDR2 YSYEKL. The DNA for the CDR3 is TGCGCCAGCAGCCGACCGGGTGTGAATTATGGCTACACCTTC. It specifies CASSRPGVNYGYTF.

This rearrangement joins TRBV10-3 to TRBJ2-1; 10 bases match TRBD1. CDR1 and CDR2 from the germline V gene are ENHRY and SYGVKD. This CDR3 region has 16 residues. The V and J ends lost 6 bases and 7 bases, in that order; junction bases with no gene match: 12. CDR3 nucleotide sequence: TGTGCCATCAGACCTGTAGGGGACAGGGGTCTGAATGAGCAGTTCTTC. Its protein product is CAIRPVGDRGLNEQFF.